These T cell receptor beta chains were read from a single sample in a study of vaccination and CD4 T cells after COVID-19. The antigens these receptors bind are not known. TCRdb used MiXCR to reprocess the PCR reads, holding one entry per CDR3 protein. The table records tens of thousands of distinct CDR3 sequences, approximately 32% of them present only once. Here the sequenced sample was CD4+ T cells from blood, cultured in vitro, taken about 7 months after SARS-CoV-2 vaccination. The source of these receptors is a human donor who had recovered from COVID-19. The CDR3 runs from the conserved cysteine through the conserved F or W. A D gene is named only where the DNA matches it firmly. Rows may omit the clone size; those that give it use once, few, many or a size class.

d_call,v_call,clone_size,j_call,cdr3_aa,cdr3_nt
NA,TRBV15,NA,TRBJ1-5,CATSRVVGDSNQPQHF,TGTGCCACCAGCAGAGTTGTCGGAGATAGCAATCAGCCCCAGCATTTT
NA,TRBV7-9,NA,TRBJ1-2,CASTTNLAIDYGYTF,TGTGCCAGCACTACAAACCTTGCTATCGACTATGGCTACACCTTC
NA,TRBV12-3/TRBV12-4,NA,TRBJ2-5,CASSLSGFRTQYF,TGTGCCAGCAGTTTGTCGGGTTTCAGGACCCAGTACTTC
TRBD1,TRBV6-1,few,TRBJ1-1,CASSPTGGNTEAFF,TGTGCCAGCAGTCCGACAGGGGGGAACACTGAAGCTTTCTTT
TRBD2,TRBV6-4,NA,TRBJ2-1,CASRAPGGRTYNEQFF,TGTGCCAGCAGGGCCCCGGGAGGAAGAACCTACAATGAGCAGTTCTTC
NA,TRBV24-1,NA,TRBJ1-2,CATSESGRTSYGYTF,TGTGCCACCAGTGAGTCGGGACGGACCAGCTATGGCTACACCTTC
NA,TRBV20-1,NA,TRBJ2-1,CSARKSGSSYNEQFF,TGCAGTGCTAGGAAGAGTGGAAGCTCCTACAATGAGCAGTTCTTC
TRBD2,TRBV7-2,few,TRBJ2-3,CASSLGWREKGTQYF,TGTGCCAGCAGCTTAGGGTGGCGGGAGAAGGGTACGCAGTATTTT
NA,TRBV15,few,TRBJ1-2,CATSRDRAEANYGYTF,TGTGCCACCAGCAGAGATAGGGCAGAAGCTAACTATGGCTACACCTTC
NA,TRBV7-9,NA,TRBJ2-4,CASSLAARGGPKNIQYF,TGTGCCAGCAGCTTAGCCGCGAGGGGGGGCCCCAAAAACATTCAGTACTTC
NA,TRBV7-2,once,TRBJ2-7,CASSSQINSYEQYF,TGTGCCAGCAGCTCTCAAATAAACTCCTACGAGCAGTACTTC
NA,TRBV7-8,NA,TRBJ1-1,CASSLARAVGTEAFF,TGTGCCAGCAGCTTAGCACGGGCCGTGGGCACTGAAGCTTTCTTT
NA,TRBV19,few,TRBJ1-1,CASSINGNTEAFF,TGTGCCAGTAGTATCAACGGGAACACTGAAGCTTTCTTT
NA,TRBV24-1,few,TRBJ2-2,CATSDWDTGELFF,TGTGCCACCAGTGACTGGGACACGGGGGAGCTGTTTTTT
NA,TRBV2,NA,TRBJ1-6,CASSVGLPGPSSLHF,TGTGCCAGCAGTGTAGGACTTCCGGGCCCTTCGTCCCTCCACTTT
TRBD2,TRBV7-3,NA,TRBJ2-2,CASSLKANAAGGLNTGELFF,TGTGCCAGCAGCTTAAAGGCTAACGCGGCGGGAGGCCTGAACACCGGGGAGCTGTTTTTT
NA,TRBV6-2/TRBV6-3,NA,TRBJ2-7,CASSYAARDEQYF,TGTGCCAGCAGTTACGCTGCTCGCGACGAGCAGTACTTC
TRBD1,TRBV7-2,few,TRBJ1-2,CASSLGGTALYGYTF,TGTGCCAGCAGCTTAGGGGGGACAGCTCTCTATGGCTACACCTTC
TRBD2,TRBV2,NA,TRBJ2-5,CASSAGGGETQYF,TGTGCCAGCAGTGCTGGGGGAGGGGAGACCCAGTACTTC
TRBD2,TRBV20-1,NA,TRBJ2-7,CSARQSGRISYEQYF,TGCAGTGCTAGACAAAGCGGGAGGATTTCCTACGAGCAGTACTTC
NA,TRBV6-1,few,TRBJ1-2,CASREGVYGYTF,TGTGCCAGCAGGGAAGGTGTCTATGGCTACACCTTC
NA,TRBV7-9,few,TRBJ2-7,CASSARGSTYEQYF,TGTGCCAGCAGCGCACGGGGTTCTACCTACGAGCAGTACTTC
NA,TRBV20-1,NA,TRBJ2-1,CSARSRLGSYSYNEQFF,TGCAGTGCTAGATCCCGACTAGGGTCCTACTCCTACAATGAGCAGTTCTTC
NA,TRBV9,few,TRBJ1-6,CASSVGQDPSPLHF,TGTGCCAGCAGCGTAGGACAGGATCCATCACCCCTCCACTTT
NA,TRBV15,NA,TRBJ2-3,CATSRGSYTQYF,TGTGCCACCAGCAGAGGTTCCTATACGCAGTATTTT
NA,TRBV7-2,NA,TRBJ1-1,CASSLATSLNTEAFF,TGTGCCAGCAGCTTAGCGACCTCTTTGAACACTGAAGCTTTCTTT
NA,TRBV20-1,few,TRBJ1-1,CSAHDGGYYVNTEAFF,TGCAGTGCCCATGACGGGGGGTATTATGTGAACACTGAAGCTTTCTTT
NA,TRBV29-1,NA,TRBJ2-5,CSVVRGVGETQYF,TGCAGCGTTGTAAGGGGGGTGGGAGAGACCCAGTACTTC
NA,TRBV7-9,NA,TRBJ2-7,CASSAADMFSYEQYF,TGTGCCAGCAGCGCCGCAGATATGTTCTCCTACGAGCAGTACTTC
NA,TRBV2,NA,TRBJ1-1,CASREDSVWGTEAFF,TGTGCCAGCAGGGAAGACAGTGTGTGGGGCACTGAAGCTTTCTTT
TRBD1,TRBV11-1,NA,TRBJ1-1,CASSKTGGLGTEAFF,TGTGCCAGCAGCAAGACAGGGGGCCTAGGCACTGAAGCTTTCTTT
TRBD2,TRBV7-3,NA,TRBJ2-1,CASSFLSGRVNEQFF,TGTGCCAGCAGCTTCCTTAGCGGGAGGGTAAATGAGCAGTTCTTC
TRBD2,TRBV20-1,few,TRBJ2-5,CSARGTSGRAKETQYF,TGCAGTGCTAGAGGGACTAGCGGGAGGGCCAAAGAGACCCAGTACTTC